These T cell receptor beta chains were read from a single sample in a study of T-cell reconstitution after alpha-beta-depleted transplantation in children. TCRdb redid the calling of the PCR reads with MiXCR, one entry per CDR3 protein. The sample shows fewer than 250,000 distinct CDR3 sequences, around a sixth of them seen only once. Sequenced here: PBMCs, mostly from graft donor cells, sampled 360 days after TCRalphabeta/CD19-depleted stem cell transplant. Source of these receptors: a male patient aged 2-15 years who had a stem cell transplant for acute lymphoblastic leukemia, so the T cells may come from the graft donor. The CDR3 runs from the conserved cysteine through the conserved F or W. The order of the fields is CDR3 length, V gene, J gene, D gene, clone size, CDR3 DNA, CDR3 protein. D genes are given only for firm matches. Only part of the rows carry a size: once, few, many, or a class if the clone is expanded.

length: 19
V: TRBV5-4
J: TRBJ2-1
D: TRBD2
size: -
DNA: TGTGCCAGCAGTTTCCTCAACAGCGGGGGGCCCCATTTCCCCAATGAGCAGTTCTTC
CDR3: CASSFLNSGGPHFPNEQFF

length: 15
V: TRBV10-3
J: TRBJ2-1
D: -
size: -
DNA: TGTGCCATCAGTGAGTCGGGGCCACCTCTCAATGAGCAGTTCTTC
CDR3: CAISESGPPLNEQFF

length: 16
V: TRBV5-1
J: TRBJ2-3
D: TRBD2
size: few
DNA: TGCGCCAGCAGCTCTCTCAGAAGCGGGGGCACAGATACGCAGTATTTT
CDR3: CASSSLRSGGTDTQYF

length: 12
V: TRBV20-1
J: TRBJ2-7
D: -
size: -
DNA: TGCAGTGCTAGAGTTCTAGGGTACGAGCAGTACTTC
CDR3: CSARVLGYEQYF

length: 15
V: TRBV3-2
J: TRBJ2-1
D: -
size: many
DNA: TGTGCCAGCAGCCAGGGAGGGGTCATATACAATGAGCAGTTCTTC
CDR3: CASSQGGVIYNEQFF

length: 16
V: TRBV6-5
J: TRBJ1-1
D: TRBD1
size: -
DNA: TGTGCCAGCAGTTACTCGCTCGACAGGGAGGACACTGAAGCTTTCTTT
CDR3: CASSYSLDREDTEAFF

length: 14
V: TRBV5-1
J: TRBJ1-1
D: -
size: few
DNA: TGCGCCAGCAGCCAGCCCCACGGGAACACTGAAGCTTTCTTT
CDR3: CASSQPHGNTEAFF

length: 14
V: TRBV11-2
J: TRBJ1-1
D: -
size: few
DNA: TGTGCCAGCAGCTTACTTGGCAAACCAACCGAAGCTTTCTTT
CDR3: CASSLLGKPTEAFF

length: 15
V: TRBV28
J: TRBJ2-1
D: -
size: -
DNA: TGTGCCAGCAGCCCAGGGGCCGGGGGGAACAATGAGCAGTTCTTC
CDR3: CASSPGAGGNNEQFF

length: 14
V: TRBV7-2
J: TRBJ1-1
D: -
size: many
DNA: TGTGCCAGCAGCTGGTCACTTGCGGACACTGAAGCTTTCTTT
CDR3: CASSWSLADTEAFF

length: 14
V: TRBV2
J: TRBJ2-3
D: -
size: few
DNA: TGTGCCAGCAGTGATGGCAGCCGTCCAGATACGCAGTATTTT
CDR3: CASSDGSRPDTQYF

length: 14
V: TRBV20-1
J: TRBJ1-4
D: -
size: -
DNA: TGCAGTGCGGTTGCTGGGGGGTTAGATGAAAAACTGTTTTTT
CDR3: CSAVAGGLDEKLFF

length: 16
V: TRBV20-1
J: TRBJ2-7
D: -
size: -
DNA: TGCAGTGCTAATACCGGGGCGGGAAGACTGTCCTACGAGCAGTACTTC
CDR3: CSANTGAGRLSYEQYF

length: 17
V: TRBV6-2/TRBV6-3
J: TRBJ1-1
D: -
size: few
DNA: TGTGCCAGCAGTTACTCGATGCTGAGGGGAGCCAGCACTGAAGCTTTCTTT
CDR3: CASSYSMLRGASTEAFF

length: 15
V: TRBV29-1
J: TRBJ2-2
D: -
size: -
DNA: TGCAGCGTTGAAGAGGATGGCGTTGGGACCGGGGAGCTGTTTTTT
CDR3: CSVEEDGVGTGELFF

length: 11
V: TRBV27
J: TRBJ2-5
D: -
size: -
DNA: TGTGCCAGCAGCCCGTTCGAGACCCAGTACTTC
CDR3: CASSPFETQYF

length: 15
V: TRBV5-1
J: TRBJ2-1
D: TRBD2
size: few
DNA: TGCGCCAGCAGCCGACTAGCGGGAGTGGGGAATGAGCAGTTCTTC
CDR3: CASSRLAGVGNEQFF

length: 14
V: TRBV12-3/TRBV12-4
J: TRBJ2-1
D: -
size: many
DNA: TGTGCCAGCAGTCCCCCCCCAGGTGGAAGTGAGCAGTTCTTC
CDR3: CASSPPPGGSEQFF

length: 15
V: TRBV7-7
J: TRBJ1-2
D: -
size: few
DNA: TGTGCCAGCAGCCCTCCGGCGGGCGGAATTTATGGCTACACCTTC
CDR3: CASSPPAGGIYGYTF

length: 13
V: TRBV28
J: TRBJ2-7
D: -
size: many
DNA: TGTGCCAGCAGCTACGGTGGCCCCTACGAGCAGTACTTC
CDR3: CASSYGGPYEQYF

length: 17
V: TRBV3-1
J: TRBJ2-1
D: TRBD2
size: -
DNA: TGTGCCAGCAGCCAGGCGGCGGGGGGGCGGTCCTACAATGAGCAGTTCTTC
CDR3: CASSQAAGGRSYNEQFF

length: 17
V: TRBV12-3/TRBV12-4
J: TRBJ1-4
D: -
size: few
DNA: TGTGCCAGCAGTTTAGCCTTCGGGAATGCAACTAATGAAAAACTGTTTTTT
CDR3: CASSLAFGNATNEKLFF

length: 14
V: TRBV6-1
J: TRBJ2-1
D: TRBD1
size: -
DNA: TGTGCCAGCAGCAGGGACAGGCTGAGGTATGAGCAGTTCTTC
CDR3: CASSRDRLRYEQFF

length: 16
V: TRBV6-5
J: TRBJ2-5
D: -
size: few
DNA: TGTGCCAGCAGTTCCGCCCCAGGGGAGGTGGGAAAGACCCAGTACTTC
CDR3: CASSSAPGEVGKTQYF

length: 12
V: TRBV12-3/TRBV12-4
J: TRBJ1-3
D: -
size: -
DNA: TGTGCCAGCGGTTCTCCTGGAAACACCATATATTTT
CDR3: CASGSPGNTIYF

length: 14
V: TRBV11-2
J: TRBJ2-4
D: -
size: few
DNA: TGTGCCAGCAGTTCGAGAAAGGTGGAAAACATTCAGTACTTC
CDR3: CASSSRKVENIQYF

length: 13
V: TRBV11-3
J: TRBJ2-7
D: -
size: -
DNA: TGTGCCAGCACCCCGGGACGGAGCTACGAGCAGTACTTC
CDR3: CASTPGRSYEQYF

length: 14
V: TRBV28
J: TRBJ2-7
D: -
size: few
DNA: TGTGCCAGCGTCCCCCTAGGGCTTTCCTACGAGCAGTACTTC
CDR3: CASVPLGLSYEQYF

length: 17
V: TRBV6-1
J: TRBJ1-2
D: TRBD1
size: few
DNA: TGTGCCAGCCCTTCGGGACAGGGTAACGCCGTCTGGGGAGGCTACACCTTC
CDR3: CASPSGQGNAVWGGYTF

length: 14
V: TRBV7-9
J: TRBJ2-7
D: TRBD1
size: -
DNA: TGTGCCAGCAGGTCCGGACAGGGGGCGGATGAGCAGTACTTC
CDR3: CASRSGQGADEQYF

length: 13
V: TRBV12-3/TRBV12-4
J: TRBJ1-2
D: -
size: -
DNA: TGTGCCAGCATTTACAGGACCGCCTATGGCTACACCTTC
CDR3: CASIYRTAYGYTF

length: 14
V: TRBV7-9
J: TRBJ1-1
D: TRBD1
size: few
DNA: TGCGCCAGCAGCTTGGGACAGTTGAACACTGAAGCTTTCTTT
CDR3: CASSLGQLNTEAFF

length: 15
V: TRBV5-1
J: TRBJ2-3
D: -
size: few
DNA: TGCGCCAGCAGCTTGGTTCTTGCCGAGGGAGATACGCAGTATTTT
CDR3: CASSLVLAEGDTQYF

length: 19
V: TRBV6-5
J: TRBJ2-2
D: TRBD1
size: -
DNA: TGTGCCAGCAGTTACTCATTCCTTAGGACAGGGAGGTACACCGGGGAGCTGTTTTTT
CDR3: CASSYSFLRTGRYTGELFF

length: 14
V: TRBV20-1
J: TRBJ1-1
D: TRBD1
size: -
DNA: TGCAGTGTCCCGCGGGACAGAACGGCCACTGAAGCTTTCTTT
CDR3: CSVPRDRTATEAFF

length: 14
V: TRBV7-2
J: TRBJ2-5
D: TRBD1
size: -
DNA: TGTGCCAGCAGCTCCTCACAGGGGCGGGAGACCCAGTACTTC
CDR3: CASSSSQGRETQYF

length: 13
V: TRBV24-1
J: TRBJ1-2
D: TRBD1
size: -
DNA: TGTGCCACCAGTGGACAGGGAAGCTATGGCTACACCTTC
CDR3: CATSGQGSYGYTF

length: 13
V: TRBV7-2
J: TRBJ2-7
D: TRBD2
size: -
DNA: TGTGCCAGCAGCTTACGGTCTAGCGGGAGGCTCGCTTTC
CDR3: CASSLRSSGRLAF

length: 13
V: TRBV6-1
J: TRBJ2-5
D: -
size: few
DNA: TGTGCCAGCAGTGAAGGGACACAAGAGACCCAGTACTTC
CDR3: CASSEGTQETQYF

length: 15
V: TRBV9
J: TRBJ2-7
D: -
size: -
DNA: TGTGCCAGCAGCGTAGATGCAGGGGAGGTCTACGAGCAGTACTTC
CDR3: CASSVDAGEVYEQYF

length: 19
V: TRBV5-1
J: TRBJ2-3
D: TRBD2
size: few
DNA: TGCGCCAGCAGCAAGCGGCAAATAGCGGGGGGGCCTAGCACAGATACGCAGTATTTT
CDR3: CASSKRQIAGGPSTDTQYF

length: 15
V: TRBV6-5
J: TRBJ1-3
D: -
size: -
DNA: TGTGCCAGCAGTTACTCCCCCTCGTTAGGAAACACCATATATTTT
CDR3: CASSYSPSLGNTIYF

length: 15
V: TRBV11-2
J: TRBJ2-5
D: -
size: -
DNA: TGTGCCAGCAGCTTAGATCCCGCAGGGATGGTGACCCAGTACTTC
CDR3: CASSLDPAGMVTQYF

length: 15
V: TRBV5-1
J: TRBJ1-1
D: -
size: many
DNA: TGCGCCAGCAGCTATCCTTCACATCCGAACACTGAAGCTTTCTTT
CDR3: CASSYPSHPNTEAFF

length: 16
V: TRBV12-3/TRBV12-4
J: TRBJ2-3
D: -
size: many
DNA: TGTGCCAGCAGTTTCCCCGCAACGAGGATTGAAGATACGCAGTATTTT
CDR3: CASSFPATRIEDTQYF

length: 14
V: TRBV5-4
J: TRBJ2-1
D: TRBD2
size: -
DNA: TGTGCCAGCAGCTTGGCGCTAGCGGACAATGAGCAGTTCTTC
CDR3: CASSLALADNEQFF

length: 15
V: TRBV4-3
J: TRBJ1-1
D: -
size: few
DNA: TGCGCCAGCAGCCAAGTCACGATCGTGAACACTGAAGCTTTCTTT
CDR3: CASSQVTIVNTEAFF

length: 16
V: TRBV7-8
J: TRBJ2-7
D: -
size: -
DNA: TGTGCCAGCAGCTTAGCGGGGGGCGGGGGAAGGCGCGAGCAGTACTTC
CDR3: CASSLAGGGGRREQYF

length: 13
V: TRBV5-5
J: TRBJ2-1
D: -
size: few
DNA: TGTGCCAGCAGTCCCATGTGGGGATTTGAGCAGTTCTTC
CDR3: CASSPMWGFEQFF

length: 14
V: TRBV11-2
J: TRBJ2-7
D: -
size: few
DNA: TGTGCCAGCAGTTCTCCCCTGAGCTCCTACGAGCAGTACTTC
CDR3: CASSSPLSSYEQYF

length: 14
V: TRBV4-1
J: TRBJ2-2
D: -
size: many
DNA: TGCGCCAGCAGCCAAGATTTTGGGTACGGGGAGCTGTTTTTT
CDR3: CASSQDFGYGELFF